Below are 2 T cell receptor beta chains sequenced from a single sample in a study of T-cell reconstitution after alpha-beta-depleted transplantation in children. It was with unique molecular identifiers that the TCRbeta library was prepared. TCRdb reprocessed the PCR reads with MiXCR, giving one entry per CDR3 protein. The table lists fewer than 550,000 distinct CDR3 sequences, more than 9% of them singletons. The material was PBMCs, obtained before TCRalphabeta/CD19-depleted stem cell transplant. These receptors all stem from a child under 10 years old with inherited bone marrow failure, due to receive a stem cell transplant.

This clonotype was recorded at least ten times. The rearrangement uses TRBV5-1 and TRBJ2-3; 7 nucleotides match TRBD1. This CDR3 is 15 amino acids long. With 3 bases clipped from V and 6 bases from J, the junction kept 10 bases outside the gene matches. Germline values: CDR1 SGHRS, CDR2 YFSETQ. CDR3 in DNA: TGCGCCAGCAGCTCCTCCCAGGGGGTCTTCGATACGCAGTATTTT. It codes for CASSSSQGVFDTQYF. Supplemented by reference TRBV5-1 and TRBJ2-3, the full variable domain reads KAGVTQTPRYLIKTRGQQVTLSCSPISGHRSVSWYQQTPGQGLQFLFEYFSETQRNKGNFPGRFSGRQFSNSRSEMNVSTLELGDSALYLCASSSSQGVFDTQYFGPGTRLTVL.

Ten or more counts support this clonotype. The V and J genes are TRBV4-1 and TRBJ2-6; D perhaps matches TRBD2 (5 bases). Germline CDR1 is MGHRA and CDR2 is YSYEKL. Trimming took 1 base from V and 2 from J, leaving 12 bases between them. The CDR3 runs to 17 residues. The CDR3 region is CASSQVGEGPGANVLTF. In nucleotides, the CDR3 is TGCGCCAGCAGCCAAGTGGGCGAGGGTCCTGGGGCCAACGTCCTGACTTTC.